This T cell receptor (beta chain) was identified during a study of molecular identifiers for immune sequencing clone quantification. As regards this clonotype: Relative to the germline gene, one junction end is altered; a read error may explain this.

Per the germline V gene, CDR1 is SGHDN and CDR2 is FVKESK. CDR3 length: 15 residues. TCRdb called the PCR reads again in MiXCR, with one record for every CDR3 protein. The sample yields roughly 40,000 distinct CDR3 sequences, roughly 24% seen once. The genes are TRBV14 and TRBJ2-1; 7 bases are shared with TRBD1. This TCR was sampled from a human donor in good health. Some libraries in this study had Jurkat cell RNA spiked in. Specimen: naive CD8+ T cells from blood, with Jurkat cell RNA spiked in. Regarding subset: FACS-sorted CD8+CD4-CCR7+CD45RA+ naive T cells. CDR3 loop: CASSRDRSSYDEQFF. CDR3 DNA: TGTGCCAGCAGCCGGGACAGAAGCTCCTACGATGAGCAGTTCTTC.